The T cell receptor beta chain described here comes from a study of T cells in localized non-small cell lung cancer. The study's findings and limits: In the blood, greater T cell density corresponded to longer overall survival. Across samples, adjacent lung featured a median roughly 60 of the top 100 tumor clones. Of the tissues analyzed, uninvolved adjacent lung showed maximal T cell clonality, greater than tumor.

Note on this clone: Its antigen remains unknown.

Sequenced by immunoSEQ multiplex PCR; TCRdb stores in-frame clones only, minus some. The table includes 25,000 to 30,000 clones, approximately 89% detected once. The sample was peripheral blood, taken before any cancer treatment. The TCR sequence derives from a female donor aged 60 or older with stage I lung adenocarcinoma.

CDR3: CAWRDAPTGELFF. The CDR3 bases are TGTGCCTGGCGGGACGCTCCCACCGGGGAGCTGTTTTTT. This chain links TRBV30 with TRBJ2-2; D tentatively reads TRBD1 or TRBD2 (5 bases each). Germline CDR1 reads GTSNPN; CDR2 reads SVGIG (reference sequence). The CDR3 loop spans 13 amino acids. The germline V and J ends were trimmed by 5 bases and 4 bases, with 11 bases remaining between them.